The subject of this entry is one T cell receptor (beta chain). Its target is unknown. Produced via immunoSEQ multiplex PCR; TCRdb's table is partial and in-frame only. The sample carries 97,000 or so clones, 60% to 80% recorded once. This specimen comes from a study of cytotoxic CD8 clonotypes in ibrutinib-treated CLL. Background on the study: Partial response occurred in 24 patients and complete response in 2; at median approximately 68 months, roughly 14 remained remitted and some 12 progressed. The taking of response samples occurred after a median roughly 12 months of treatment, with a range of 6 to 36.

The authors obtained roughly 1.8 micrograms of genomic DNA from cryopreserved PBMCs for TCR beta libraries. Overall study findings and caveats: Elevated clonality accompanied ibrutinib response, with a return toward baseline values at progression.

This material consisted of PBMCs, taken after 12 months of ibrutinib treatment. The sequence came from a human donor with chronic lymphocytic leukemia.

The DNA for the CDR3 is TGTGCCGGGAAAGAGGGACCCGGGGAGCTGTTTTTT. Its protein is CAGKEGPGELFF. V usage is TRBV7-9 and J usage is TRBJ2-2; D may correspond to TRBD1 or TRBD2 (5 bases each). The CDR3 is 12 amino acids. Looked up from germline, CDR1 is SEHNR and CDR2 is FQNEAQ (reference sequence). The germline V and J ends were trimmed by 11 bases and 6 bases, with 13 bases remaining between them.